This T cell receptor (beta chain) was identified during a study of Graves' ophthalmopathy and Graves' hyperthyroidism. For repertoire sequencing, the TCR beta CDR3 regions were amplified from RNA transcripts. An initial RT-PCR round employing HTBI primers preceded a second-round multiplex PCR. TCRdb processed the multiplex PCR reads anew with MiXCR; each CDR3 protein has one entry. The data contain about 620,000 distinct CDR3 sequences, about 20% of them singletons. The authors isolated PBMCs from about 10 ml of fresh peripheral blood. Regarding this clonotype: Its antigen remains unknown.

Study results and limitations: The model achieved 70.59% sensitivity and around 78% specificity for ophthalmopathy progression. Most expanded thyroid clonotypes above 0.001 frequency also appeared in blood.

The CDR3 is made up of 12 amino acids. Germline-derived CDR1 and CDR2 are SNHLY and FYNNEI. Deletions cut 8 bases from V and 0 bases from J, with 8 bases between. The sample consisted of peripheral blood. The chain has TRBV2 and TRBJ2-7; D is possibly TRBD1 (5 bases). The origin of this receptor is a young woman with stable Graves' hyperthyroidism. Some clones in this sample may be carry-over from other donors' samples. Here the CDR3 DNA reads TGTGCCAGCCAGGACAACTCCTACGAGCAGTACTTC. It specifies CASQDNSYEQYF. Combining the CDR3 with reference TRBV2 and TRBJ2-7 gives the whole variable domain EPEVTQTPSHQVTQMGQEVILRCVPISNHLYFYWYRQILGQKVEFLVSFYNNEISEKSEIFDDQFSVERPDGSNFTLKIRSTKLEDSAMYFCASQDNSYEQYFGPGTRLTVT.